A single sample is the source of the 2 T cell receptor beta chains below, sequenced in a study of T cell changes during pregnancy in multiple sclerosis (dated by TCRdb to about 2019). The method was the immunoSEQ multiplex PCR assay. TCRdb limited this immuneACCESS table to in-frame rearrangements with V and J called. A share of clones is missing; checked studies link under half to unresolved V genes, and the rest is unexplained. This sample lists 55,000 to 70,000 clones; around 85% were detected once. The top ten constitute about 0.41% of the sample. The input for sequencing was CD4+ T cells from peripheral blood mononuclear cells, taken in the third trimester of pregnancy. These receptors came from a female donor with multiple sclerosis, enrolled in a pregnancy study.

V and J are TRBV10-1 and TRBJ2-1; 14 bases align to TRBD2. In germline, CDR1 is WNHNN, CDR2 SYGVQD (reference sequence). V lost 8 bases to trimming and J lost 8 bases; unmatched junction nucleotides: 11. CDR3 length: 16 residues. The CDR3 DNA follows: TGCGCCAGCCTAGGACTAGCGGGAGGTATTAAGGATGAGCAGTTCTTC. It yields the protein CASLGLAGGIKDEQFF.

This chain uses TRBV6-6 with TRBJ1-5; 9 nucleotides match TRBD1. Germline assignment: CDR1 MNHNY and CDR2 SVGAGI (reference sequence). V gave up 5 bases and J gave up 2 bases; unmatched junction bases: 4. This CDR3 has 15 amino acids. As DNA, the CDR3 is TGTGCCAGCAGTCGGACAGGGGATCGCAATCAGCCCCAGCATTTT. It yields the protein CASSRTGDRNQPQHF.